The present entry profiles one T cell receptor (beta chain) with its context. This record comes from a study of blood T cells in healthy people across ages. Germline V gene data show CDR1 as MNHEY and CDR2 as SMNVEV (reference sequence). The CDR3 contains 13 residues. V lost 3 bases to trimming and J lost 2 bases, with 4 bases between them. Sample-barcoded 5' priming and a J-beta primer mix drove a second PCR of roughly 7 to 11 cycles. TCRdb reprocessed the 5' RACE reads via MiXCR and lists one record per CDR3 protein. The sample includes some 900,000 distinct CDR3 sequences, 40% to 60% of them seen just once.

The sequencing sample was made of blood. The receptor's source is a man aged 25-40 years in good health. This rearrangement joins TRBV27 to TRBJ2-2; D is unresolved. The CDR3 region is CASSFSNTGELFF. In DNA, the CDR3 is TGTGCCAGCAGTTTTTCAAACACCGGGGAGCTGTTTTTT.